This T cell receptor (beta chain) appears in the sequencing data of a study of siplizumab effects on memory and regulatory T cells (dated by TCRdb to the late 2010s). Concerning the study at large: The study looked at the effect of siplizumab, an anti-CD2 antibody, on alloreactive T-cell subsets in allogeneic mixed lymphocyte reactions made from human PBMCs.

Sorted unstimulated T cells, along with proliferating T cells recovered from mixed lymphocyte reactions, underwent TCRbeta CDR3 sequencing. Fresh whole blood from approximately 9 HLA-typed healthy donors was used to isolate PBMCs. CDR1 and CDR2, looked up from the germline V gene, are KGHSY and FQNENV. The CDR3, cysteine through phenylalanine, is 12 amino acids long. CDR3 DNA is the only sequence kept; it has 36 bases, read in frame from the first base. V and J lose 4 bases and 2 bases, and a span of 6 bases separates them. As for this clone: Its antigen target is currently unknown. Per-base qualities were not stored, and no clone one base away is much larger.

Summary of the overall study and its limitations: A naive or memory phenotype could not be assigned to roughly 80-95% of proliferating CD4+ or CD8+ clones. Whether proliferating Tregs from siplizumab cultures actually had suppressive function was not functionally confirmed. Sequences below about 10^-5 frequency were poorly captured, so only a minor fraction of alloreactive clones could be mapped to unstimulated subsets. Compared with memory T cells, unstimulated naive T cells appeared more diverse, and naive cells seemed to make a substantial contribution to the alloresponse. Among mappable alloreactive CD4+ clones, the Treg-derived fraction averaged approximately 63% with siplizumab versus around 25% in control reactions. The cumulative frequency of alloreactive sequences traceable to unstimulated CD4+ memory T cells was significantly reduced by siplizumab.

Receptors were amplified or captured by the immunoSEQ multiplex PCR assay. Roughly 10^5 TCR templates per sample were assayed on the deep sequencing platform. Genomic DNA extracted from sorted T cells was used for TCRbeta CDR3 sequencing. The original pipeline was this. The R programming language was used for clonal analysis of TCRbeta CDR3 data. Unstimulated samples were compared with post-reaction CFSE-low samples to define alloreactive CD4+ and CD8+ clones. Alloreactive CD4+ clones were assigned to regulatory or non-regulatory origin by matching sequences to sorted unstimulated Treg and non-Treg repertoires. In TCRdb, the immuneACCESS table is reduced to in-frame sequences with V and J assigned. These tables do not hold every clone; where another copy was compared, an unresolved V gene accounts for under half, and the others remain unexplained. Clone size and V and J calls were adopted from that table, with D and trimming inferred from the DNA. Here the sample has tens of thousands of clones; approximately 94% occur a single time. Together, the top ten hold 5.5% to 7.5% of the sample.

This receptor was identified in a human donor in good health. The specimen was CD8+ T cells sorted from blood. This sequence uses TRBV16 and TRBJ2-7, with the D gene not confidently named. The CDR3 protein: CASSLSPYEQYF. In nucleotides, the sequence is TGTGCCAGCAGCCTTTCACCCTACGAGCAGTACTTC.